These 30 T cell receptor beta chains share one sample of origin, sequenced in a study of immune characterization of retroperitoneal liposarcoma. TCRdb passed the PCR reads through MiXCR, listing each CDR3 protein once. The sample includes roughly 8,200 distinct CDR3 sequences, roughly 45% seen only once; the top ten take 8% to 13%. The sample comprised tumor tissue. The receptor set was obtained from a male donor with retroperitoneal liposarcoma.

This clonotype is categorized as large (0.1 to 1%). The rearrangement joins TRBV11-3 to TRBJ2-1; D is unresolved. V was shortened by 0 bases and J by 10 bases, with 22 bases between the two germline ends. This CDR3 contains 17 residues. In germline, CDR1 is SGHNT, CDR2 YENEEA. The CDR3 DNA reads TGTGCCAGCAGCTTAGATCTTGTGGCCGACCCGCAGGACGAGCAGTTCTTC. Encoded protein: CASSLDLVADPQDEQFF.

In this sample, this clonotype turned up a few times. The chain employs TRBV12-3 or TRBV12-4 and TRBJ1-4, with TRBD1 matching 7 bases. The CDR3 totals 15 residues. With V trimmed by 3 bases and J by 8 bases, 9 bases remained unmatched. The CDR3 nucleotides are TGTGCCAGCAGTTTGGGGACAGAAGGTCGGGAAAAACTGTTTTTT. It is translated as CASSLGTEGREKLFF.

This clonotype rates as medium-sized (0.01 to 0.1%). J is TRBJ2-2 and V is TRBV7-2; 8 nucleotides agree with TRBD1. The CDR3 extends over 16 amino acids. With V trimmed by 1 base and J by 5 bases, 6 bases remained unmatched. CDR1 SGHTA and CDR2 FQGNSA come from the germline V gene. In nucleotides, the CDR3 is TGTGCCAGCAGCTTAGGAGGGCAGGGGGCGACCGGGGAGCTGTTTTTT. Protein: CASSLGGQGATGELFF.

The chain links TRBV10-1 to TRBJ2-5; unclear D gene. The DNA end lines up better with TRBJ2-1; the J call may be wrong. This CDR3 is built from 15 residues. Looked up from germline, CDR1 is WNHNN and CDR2 is SYGVQD (reference sequence). CDR3 in DNA: TGCGCCAGCAGTGTAAGTCGACGGCCCCACAATGAGCAGTTCTTC. It translates to CASSVSRRPHNEQFF.

This clonotype has a handful of counts. The gene calls are TRBV27 and TRBJ2-3; possibly TRBD1 for D (6 bases). Germline CDR1 MNHEY, CDR2 SMNVEV (reference sequence). The CDR3 has 17 amino acids. The V end was cut by 6 bases, the J end by 0 bases, with 19 bases between. The CDR3 DNA reads as TGTGCCAGCAGCCCCCTGGGACACGCGGCTAGCACAGATACGCAGTATTTT. Translation: CASSPLGHAASTDTQYF.

By proportion, this clonotype is medium-sized. This may be a read error, as it is one base from a much larger clone. CDR3 nucleotides: TGTGCCAGCTCGAGGGTAAATGAGCAGTTCTTC. Amino acids: CASSRVNEQFF. V is TRBV6-1 and J is TRBJ2-1, with a possible D match to TRBD2 (5 bases). Trimming shortened V by 8 bases and J by 7 bases, and 9 bases separated the two germline ends. This CDR3 is built from 11 residues. In germline, CDR1 is MNHNS, CDR2 SASEGT.

The chain uses TRBV11-2 and TRBJ1-1, with 9 bases aligning to TRBD1. Germline V gene lookup returns CDR1 SGHAT and CDR2 FQNNGV. Trimming removed 4 bases from V and 10 bases from J; junction bases left unmatched: 7. This CDR3 spans 13 amino acids. CDR3 residues: CASSSGTGIRAFF. CDR3 nucleotides: TGTGCCAGCAGCTCCGGGACAGGGATACGAGCTTTCTTT.

J is TRBJ2-1 and V is TRBV12-3 or TRBV12-4; TRBD1 aligns across 7 bases. The J call may be incorrect, as the DNA end agrees better with TRBJ2-7. There are 14 residues in the CDR3. CDR3 sequence: CASSLRDSSPEQYF. The CDR3 DNA is TGTGCCAGCAGTTTAAGGGACAGTAGCCCCGAGCAGTACTTC.

This clonotype has only a few counts. The chain uses TRBV6-1 and TRBJ2-1, with 10 positions matching TRBD2. Germline V CDR1 and CDR2: MNHNS, SASEGT. Trimming removed 6 bases from V and 4 bases from J; junction bases left unmatched: 6. This CDR3 is built from 15 residues. The CDR3 loop reads CASSPASGGYNEQFF. In DNA form, the CDR3 reads TGTGCCAGCAGCCCGGCTAGCGGGGGTTACAATGAGCAGTTCTTC.

The chain joins TRBV27 to TRBJ2-1; TRBD2 matches 13 bases. The J call may be incorrect, as the DNA end agrees better with TRBJ2-7. The CDR3 spans 15 residues. CDR1 MNHEY and CDR2 SMNVEV come from the germline V gene (reference sequence). CDR3: CASSPRTSGSYEQYF. The CDR3 coding sequence is TGTGCCAGCAGTCCCCGGACTAGCGGGAGCTACGAGCAGTACTTC.

This clonotype was observed at least ten times. V usage is TRBV6-6 and J usage is TRBJ2-1, with D perhaps matching TRBD1 or TRBD2 (5 bases each). Per germline, CDR1 MNHNY and CDR2 SVGAGI (reference sequence). V was trimmed by 0 bases and J by 10 bases, leaving 13 bases between them. The CDR3 loop spans 14 amino acids. The CDR3, as DNA: TGTGCCAGCAGTTACTCCGAGGGGTCTGCGGAGCAGTTCTTC. The encoded protein is CASSYSEGSAEQFF.

The V and J genes are TRBV28 and TRBJ2-1; the match to TRBD2 covers 7 bases. Germline V gene data show CDR1 as MDHEN and CDR2 as SYDVKM. The CDR3 is 13 residues long. Unmatched junction bases numbered 5, after V lost 6 bases and J lost 6 bases. The CDR3 nucleotides read TGTGCCAGCAGGCGCGGGAGTGGCAATGAGCAGTTCTTC. Protein sequence: CASRRGSGNEQFF.

The chain uses TRBV27 and TRBJ2-5; 7 bases fit TRBD1. With V trimmed by 4 bases and J by 2 bases, 7 bases remained unmatched. The CDR3 consists of 15 residues. In germline, CDR1 is MNHEY, CDR2 SMNVEV (reference sequence). CDR3 DNA sequence: TGTGCCAGCAGTTCCCCCGGGACAGAACAAGAGACCCAGTACTTC. Translation: CASSSPGTEQETQYF.

This clonotype turned up a few times. This chain uses TRBV6-5 with TRBJ2-1; D remains unclear. Germline V gene sequence: CDR1 MNHEY, CDR2 SVGAGI. V was pared by 2 bases and J by 0 bases, with 11 bases between. The CDR3 is made up of 16 amino acids. CDR3 sequence (DNA): TGTGCCAGCAGTTACCTCAGCATAAGCTCCTACAATGAGCAGTTCTTC. It yields the protein CASSYLSISSYNEQFF.

This clonotype ranks as medium-sized. The chain is built from TRBV7-2 and TRBJ2-3, with TRBD2 matching 7 bases. V trimming: 3 bases; J trimming: 2 bases; junction bases outside the gene matches: 2. The CDR3 spans 14 residues. Germline assignment: CDR1 SGHTA and CDR2 FQGNSA. The CDR3 DNA reads as TGTGCCAGCAGCTTCGGGGGGTCCACAGATACGCAGTATTTT. Its translation: CASSFGGSTDTQYF.

Concerning this clonotype: Given a much more abundant clone one base away, this may be a read error. The chain couples TRBV7-2 to TRBJ2-1, with TRBD2 identical over 11 bases. The last part of the DNA fits TRBJ2-7 better; the J call may be wrong. The CDR3 has 19 amino acids. Germline V gives CDR1 SGHTA, CDR2 FQGNSA. The CDR3 region is CASSSPTSGGPSSYNEQYF. In nucleotides, the CDR3 is TGTGCCAGCAGCAGCCCTACTAGCGGGGGTCCGAGCTCCTACAATGAGCAGTACTTC.

The gene calls are TRBV7-2 and TRBJ2-1; D uncertain. The end of the DNA is better explained by TRBJ2-7, so the J call may be wrong. CDR3 size: 11 residues. Germline values: CDR1 SGHTA, CDR2 FQGNSA. CDR3 sequence (DNA): TGTGCCAGCCGAACTTCCTACGAGCAGTACTTC. It encodes CASRTSYEQYF.

V gene TRBV6-1 combines with J gene TRBJ1-2; D unresolved. Germline lookup yields CDR1 MNHNS and CDR2 SASEGT. This CDR3 is built from 11 residues. Trimming removed 6 bases at V and 8 bases at J, with 10 bases between. CDR3 in amino acids: CASRIGNGYTF. The CDR3 bases are TGTGCCAGCAGGATAGGGAACGGCTACACCTTC.

This rearrangement joins TRBV7-9 to TRBJ2-1, with 10 bases fitting TRBD2. The germline CDR1 and CDR2 sequences are SEHNR and FQNEAQ (reference sequence). Trimming took 5 bases from V and 4 from J; bases not matched to a gene: 14. The CDR3 has 18 residues. CDR3 DNA: TGTGCCAGCAGCGGGACTAGCGACGATAGAGGGGGATACAATGAGCAGTTCTTC. Protein product: CASSGTSDDRGGYNEQFF. Based on the CDR3 plus reference TRBV7-9 and TRBJ2-1, the full variable domain is DTGVSQNPRHKITKRGQNVTFRCDPISEHNRLYWYRQTLGQGPEFLTYFQNEAQLEKSRLLSDRFSAERPKGSFSTLEIQRTEQGDSAMYLCASSGTSDDRGGYNEQFFGPGTRLTVL.

The chain is built from TRBV6-5 and TRBJ2-1; 7 bases line up with TRBD1. V trimming: 5 bases; J trimming: 10 bases; junction bases outside the gene matches: 11. From germline, CDR1 is MNHEY and CDR2 SVGAGI. The CDR3 runs to 14 residues. The CDR3 loop reads CASSEINRGGEQFF. CDR3 coding DNA: TGTGCCAGCAGTGAAATTAACAGAGGGGGCGAGCAGTTCTTC.

The chain links TRBV6-5 to TRBJ2-1, with D perhaps TRBD1 (6 bases). The germline V gene encodes CDR1 MNHEY and CDR2 SVGAGI. V lost 2 bases to trimming and J lost 4 bases, with 12 bases between them. This CDR3 is built from 15 residues. The CDR3 nucleotides read TGTGCCAGCAGTTACCGGGACAACTATTACAATGAGCAGTTCTTC. It is translated as CASSYRDNYYNEQFF.

The chain joins TRBV6-1 to TRBJ2-3; D is unclear. CDR1 and CDR2 from the germline V gene are MNHNS and SASEGT. The CDR3 runs 14 residues. Trimming took off 2 bases at V and 3 bases at J, with 9 bases between the two ends. This CDR3 is CASSESISTDTQYF. CDR3 sequence (DNA): TGTGCCAGCAGTGAATCCATATCTACAGATACGCAGTATTTT.

The chain uses TRBV6-1 and TRBJ2-1, with TRBD2 as a possible D gene (6 bases). Germline V gene lookup returns CDR1 MNHNS and CDR2 SASEGT. Between the trimmed V and J ends, which lost 5 bases and 0 bases, there was a span of 8 bases. CDR3 size: 14 residues. The CDR3 region has the DNA TGTGCCAGCAGTTACGGGAGCTCCTACAATGAGCAGTTCTTC. This sequence encodes CASSYGSSYNEQFF.

This clonotype rates as medium-sized. A read error may explain this, as a much larger clone is one base away. This chain uses TRBV6-5 with TRBJ2-4; D perhaps matches TRBD2 (7 bases). The DNA end is a closer match to TRBJ2-7, so the J assignment may be wrong. Germline CDR1 MNHEY, CDR2 SVGAGI. This CDR3 contains 14 residues. Here the CDR3 DNA reads TGTGCCAGCAGTTACAGTCGGGGGGCGCCCGAGCAGTACTTC. Amino acids: CASSYSRGAPEQYF.

This clonotype is medium-sized. The chain combines TRBV6-1 with TRBJ2-1, with D perhaps TRBD1 (6 bases). V was trimmed by 2 bases and J by 10 bases, leaving 9 bases between them. In germline, CDR1 is MNHNS, CDR2 SASEGT. The CDR3 has 12 amino acids. The CDR3 spells CASSERGTEQFF. CDR3 bases: TGTGCCAGCAGTGAAAGGGGGACAGAGCAGTTCTTC.

This clonotype has just a few counts. CDR3 DNA: TGTGCCAGCAGCTTAGACACGGGTTTCTACAATGAGCAGTACTTC. This codes for CASSLDTGFYNEQYF. The rearrangement uses TRBV7-2 and TRBJ2-4; unclear D gene. In germline, CDR1 is SGHTA, CDR2 FQGNSA. V lost 1 base and J lost 13, with 20 bases in between. The CDR3 runs to 15 residues.

This clonotype was seen a few times. The chain employs TRBV6-1 and TRBJ2-2; D remains unclear. Germline CDR1 reads MNHNS; CDR2 reads SASEGT. The CDR3 extends over 15 amino acids. V shed 7 bases and J shed 3 bases, with 15 bases lying between them. The CDR3 loop reads CASTTRYFDTGELFF. The DNA of the CDR3 is TGTGCCAGCACCACGAGATATTTCGACACCGGGGAGCTGTTTTTT.

V gene TRBV6-1 combines with J gene TRBJ1-1, with D possibly matching TRBD1 (5 bases). From germline, CDR1 is MNHNS and CDR2 SASEGT. Deletions cut 7 bases from V and 5 bases from J, with 14 bases between. The CDR3 sequence is 13 residues long. CDR3 loop: CASTEGAVTEAFF. Written as DNA, the CDR3 is TGTGCCAGCACCGAAGGGGCAGTGACTGAAGCTTTCTTT.

This clonotype was seen repeatedly, ten times or more. V and J are TRBV7-3 and TRBJ2-3; unclear D gene. The CDR3 has 13 amino acids. CDR1 and CDR2 from the germline V gene are SGHTA and FQGTGA. V was pared by 5 bases and J by 1 base, with 7 bases between. The CDR3 is CASSPTRTDTQYF. The CDR3 DNA reads TGTGCCAGCAGCCCGACTCGCACAGATACGCAGTATTTT.

The table lists this clonotype with a few counts. The V call is TRBV12-3 or TRBV12-4, the J call TRBJ1-4; TRBD1 might be the D (5 bases). The V gene lost 5 bases and the J gene lost 3 bases, with 7 bases spanning the gap. The CDR3 totals 13 residues. The CDR3 bases are TGTGCCAGCAGTCGAGGGGCTAATGAAAAACTGTTTTTT. As protein: CASSRGANEKLFF.